These T cell receptor beta chains were read from a single sample in a study of cytomegalovirus exposure and HLA in healthy donors. The protocol was immunoSEQ multiplex PCR, while the TCRdb copy is restricted to in-frame clones and leaves out a portion. The sample yields roughly 200,000 clones, around 80% seen once. Sample: PBMCs. The source of these receptors is a woman between 18 and 30 years old in good health and CMV-seronegative. Each CDR3 is given with its conserved first and last residue. A D gene is named only where the DNA matches it firmly. Size is stated for part of the rows, as once, few or many counts, or as a class when the clone is expanded.

abundance: .
j_gene: TRBJ1-2
v_gene: TRBV6-5
d_gene: .
CDR3aa: CASSPRDTNYGYTF
CDR3nt: TGTGCCAGCAGTCCCCGGGACACGAACTATGGCTACACCTTC

abundance: .
j_gene: TRBJ2-1
v_gene: TRBV27
d_gene: TRBD2
CDR3aa: CASSFRLAGDIYNEQFF
CDR3nt: TGTGCCAGCAGTTTCAGACTAGCGGGAGACATCTACAATGAGCAGTTCTTC

abundance: once
j_gene: TRBJ2-7
v_gene: TRBV30
d_gene: .
CDR3aa: CAWSVTFYEQYF
CDR3nt: TGTGCCTGGAGTGTTACTTTCTACGAGCAGTACTTC

abundance: .
j_gene: TRBJ2-5
v_gene: TRBV6-5
d_gene: TRBD1
CDR3aa: CASSDRGPETQYF
CDR3nt: TGTGCCAGCAGTGACAGGGGCCCAGAGACCCAGTACTTC

abundance: .
j_gene: TRBJ2-5
v_gene: TRBV7-9
d_gene: TRBD1
CDR3aa: CASSLGWDRKYQETQYF
CDR3nt: TGTGCCAGCAGCTTAGGGTGGGACAGGAAGTACCAAGAGACCCAGTACTTC

abundance: .
j_gene: TRBJ2-7
v_gene: TRBV28
d_gene: TRBD2
CDR3aa: CASSPPGERGYEQYF
CDR3nt: TGTGCCAGCAGTCCCCCTGGGGAGCGGGGCTACGAGCAGTACTTC

abundance: .
j_gene: TRBJ2-2
v_gene: TRBV29-1
d_gene: TRBD1
CDR3aa: CSVGTDTGELFF
CDR3nt: TGCAGCGTCGGGACAGACACCGGGGAGCTGTTTTTT

abundance: few
j_gene: TRBJ2-7
v_gene: TRBV6-5
d_gene: .
CDR3aa: CASSYSRGEQYF
CDR3nt: TGTGCCAGCAGTTACAGCCGAGGCGAGCAGTACTTC

abundance: .
j_gene: TRBJ1-2
v_gene: TRBV6-5
d_gene: .
CDR3aa: CASSYSNLNGYTF
CDR3nt: TGTGCCAGCAGTTACTCGAATCTAAATGGCTACACCTTC

abundance: .
j_gene: TRBJ1-2
v_gene: TRBV30
d_gene: .
CDR3aa: CAWFGGGYYGYTF
CDR3nt: TGTGCCTGGTTTGGTGGGGGGTACTATGGCTACACCTTC

abundance: .
j_gene: TRBJ1-1
v_gene: TRBV7-9
d_gene: TRBD1
CDR3aa: CASSSQPPGQDTEAFF
CDR3nt: TGTGCCAGCAGCTCCCAGCCCCCGGGACAGGACACTGAAGCTTTCTTT

abundance: .
j_gene: TRBJ2-7
v_gene: TRBV2
d_gene: TRBD1
CDR3aa: CASSPGTGTLGEQYF
CDR3nt: TGTGCCAGCAGTCCCGGGACAGGGACCTTGGGGGAGCAGTACTTC

abundance: few
j_gene: TRBJ2-7
v_gene: TRBV21-1
d_gene: .
CDR3aa: CASSKAGSGIGEQYF
CDR3nt: TGTGCCAGCAGCAAAGCTGGTAGCGGGATTGGCGAGCAGTACTTC

abundance: .
j_gene: TRBJ2-3
v_gene: TRBV30
d_gene: TRBD1
CDR3aa: CAWSVGTGEADTQYF
CDR3nt: TGTGCCTGGAGTGTAGGGACAGGGGAGGCAGATACGCAGTATTTT

abundance: .
j_gene: TRBJ1-1
v_gene: TRBV7-8
d_gene: .
CDR3aa: CASSLGSGMALF
CDR3nt: TGTGCCAGCAGCTTAGGATCGGGGATGGCTCTCTTT

abundance: .
j_gene: TRBJ1-1
v_gene: TRBV7-2
d_gene: TRBD1
CDR3aa: CATTGAVSRTEAFF
CDR3nt: TGTGCCACTACAGGGGCGGTGAGTAGGACTGAAGCTTTCTTT

abundance: .
j_gene: TRBJ2-6
v_gene: TRBV29-1
d_gene: .
CDR3aa: CSVAPGSLTTSGANVLTF
CDR3nt: TGCAGCGTTGCTCCAGGGTCCCTAACAACCTCTGGGGCCAACGTCCTGACTTTC

abundance: .
j_gene: TRBJ2-2
v_gene: TRBV10-2
d_gene: .
CDR3aa: CASSGDSLSGELFF
CDR3nt: TGCGCCAGCAGTGGCGACAGCCTGTCCGGGGAGCTGTTTTTT

abundance: few
j_gene: TRBJ2-1
v_gene: TRBV9
d_gene: TRBD2
CDR3aa: CASSVANLAGVDEQFF
CDR3nt: TGTGCCAGCAGCGTAGCGAATCTAGCGGGGGTCGATGAGCAGTTCTTC

abundance: .
j_gene: TRBJ2-1
v_gene: TRBV5-1
d_gene: TRBD2
CDR3aa: CASSLSGREPYNEQFF
CDR3nt: TGCGCCAGCAGCTTGAGTGGGCGGGAGCCCTACAATGAGCAGTTCTTC

abundance: few
j_gene: TRBJ2-7
v_gene: TRBV2
d_gene: TRBD1
CDR3aa: CASSAGTGYTYEQYF
CDR3nt: TGTGCCAGCAGCGCCGGGACAGGGTACACCTACGAGCAGTACTTC

abundance: .
j_gene: TRBJ2-3
v_gene: TRBV7-9
d_gene: .
CDR3aa: CSRGEDYTDTQYF
CDR3nt: TGTTCCAGGGGGGAGGACTACACAGATACGCAGTATTTT

abundance: .
j_gene: TRBJ2-1
v_gene: TRBV6-5
d_gene: .
CDR3aa: CASSFPGEHEQFF
CDR3nt: TGTGCCAGCAGTTTCCCAGGGGAGCATGAGCAGTTCTTC

abundance: .
j_gene: TRBJ2-5
v_gene: TRBV14
d_gene: TRBD2
CDR3aa: CASSQESWQASGRARETQYF
CDR3nt: TGTGCCAGCAGCCAAGAAAGTTGGCAGGCTAGCGGGAGGGCCCGAGAGACCCAGTACTTC

abundance: .
j_gene: TRBJ1-3
v_gene: TRBV28
d_gene: .
CDR3aa: CASSTSRRGQMRNTIYF
CDR3nt: TGTGCCAGCAGCACCTCTCGACGGGGACAAATGAGAAACACCATATATTTT

abundance: .
j_gene: TRBJ2-1
v_gene: TRBV6-4
d_gene: TRBD1
CDR3aa: CASSENRGGNNYNEQFF
CDR3nt: TGTGCCAGCAGTGAAAACAGGGGTGGGAATAACTACAATGAGCAGTTCTTC

abundance: .
j_gene: TRBJ2-2
v_gene: TRBV4-3
d_gene: TRBD2
CDR3aa: CASSQGTSSGGELFF
CDR3nt: TGCGCCAGCAGCCAAGGGACTAGCAGCGGCGGGGAGCTGTTTTTT

abundance: .
j_gene: TRBJ2-5
v_gene: TRBV10-3
d_gene: TRBD2
CDR3aa: CAVSRGGSQETQYF
CDR3nt: TGTGCCGTCAGCCGGGGGGGGAGCCAAGAGACCCAGTACTTC

abundance: .
j_gene: TRBJ2-1
v_gene: TRBV9
d_gene: TRBD2
CDR3aa: CASSASGDSYNEQFF
CDR3nt: TGTGCCAGCAGCGCTAGCGGGGACTCCTACAATGAGCAGTTCTTC

abundance: .
j_gene: TRBJ1-1
v_gene: TRBV28
d_gene: TRBD1
CDR3aa: CASRIQGGGGAFF
CDR3nt: TGTGCCAGCAGAATACAGGGGGGAGGTGGAGCTTTCTTT

abundance: .
j_gene: TRBJ2-5
v_gene: TRBV30
d_gene: .
CDR3aa: CAWSIGGGIQETQYF
CDR3nt: TGTGCCTGGAGCATAGGGGGCGGGATTCAAGAGACCCAGTACTTC

abundance: .
j_gene: TRBJ2-5
v_gene: TRBV7-2
d_gene: TRBD1
CDR3aa: CASSSQGTGIKETQYF
CDR3nt: TGTGCCAGCAGCTCACAGGGGACAGGAATTAAAGAGACCCAGTACTTC

abundance: .
j_gene: TRBJ2-3
v_gene: TRBV14
d_gene: .
CDR3aa: CASSRMTAISTDTQYF
CDR3nt: TGTGCCAGCAGCCGAATGACAGCGATTAGCACAGATACGCAGTATTTT

abundance: .
j_gene: TRBJ2-5
v_gene: TRBV9
d_gene: TRBD2
CDR3aa: CASSAGLAGGAVQETQYF
CDR3nt: TGTGCCAGCAGCGCCGGACTAGCGGGAGGGGCGGTACAAGAGACCCAGTACTTC

abundance: .
j_gene: TRBJ1-2
v_gene: TRBV7-9
d_gene: .
CDR3aa: CASSRENYGYTF
CDR3nt: TGTGCCAGCAGCAGGGAGAACTATGGCTACACCTTC

abundance: .
j_gene: TRBJ1-2
v_gene: TRBV20-1
d_gene: .
CDR3aa: CSATRSDGYTF
CDR3nt: TGCAGTGCTACGAGGAGCGATGGCTACACCTTC

abundance: .
j_gene: TRBJ1-4
v_gene: TRBV28
d_gene: TRBD1
CDR3aa: CASSSAGTGDEKLFF
CDR3nt: TGTGCCAGCAGTTCCGCCGGGACAGGGGACGAAAAACTGTTTTTT

abundance: once
j_gene: TRBJ2-1
v_gene: TRBV6-5
d_gene: TRBD2
CDR3aa: CASSRTSENFDEQFF
CDR3nt: TGTGCCAGCAGCCGGACTAGCGAGAATTTCGATGAGCAGTTCTTC

abundance: .
j_gene: TRBJ1-4
v_gene: TRBV6-5
d_gene: .
CDR3aa: CASSYSSEDYEKLFF
CDR3nt: TGTGCCAGCAGTTACTCGAGTGAGGATTACGAAAAACTGTTTTTT

abundance: .
j_gene: TRBJ1-2
v_gene: TRBV4-3
d_gene: .
CDR3aa: CASSQVLQGSSYTF
CDR3nt: TGCGCCAGCAGCCAAGTTTTGCAGGGAAGTAGCTACACCTTC

abundance: .
j_gene: TRBJ2-6
v_gene: TRBV6-5
d_gene: .
CDR3aa: CASRPETNVLTF
CDR3nt: TGTGCCAGCAGGCCGGAGACCAACGTCCTGACTTTC

abundance: .
j_gene: TRBJ1-1
v_gene: TRBV29-1
d_gene: .
CDR3aa: CSVDGRVGAFF
CDR3nt: TGCAGCGTTGACGGCAGGGTAGGAGCTTTCTTT

abundance: .
j_gene: TRBJ1-2
v_gene: TRBV18
d_gene: TRBD1
CDR3aa: CASSPGQGLGYTF
CDR3nt: TGTGCCAGCTCACCCGGACAGGGGTTAGGCTACACCTTC

abundance: .
j_gene: TRBJ1-2
v_gene: TRBV4-3
d_gene: .
CDR3aa: CASSQDAGVAGTTRHGYTF
CDR3nt: TGCGCCAGCAGCCAAGATGCGGGGGTCGCCGGGACCACCCGACACGGCTACACCTTC

abundance: .
j_gene: TRBJ2-7
v_gene: TRBV7-2
d_gene: .
CDR3aa: CASSAPRGAHYEQYF
CDR3nt: TGTGCCAGCAGCGCTCCCCGGGGGGCTCACTACGAGCAGTACTTC

abundance: .
j_gene: TRBJ2-3
v_gene: TRBV6-6
d_gene: TRBD1
CDR3aa: CASSWTGPDTQYF
CDR3nt: TGTGCCAGCAGTTGGACAGGGCCAGATACGCAGTATTTT

abundance: .
j_gene: TRBJ2-2
v_gene: TRBV6-5
d_gene: .
CDR3aa: CASSTTGTAGELFF
CDR3nt: TGTGCCAGCAGTACGACAGGGACTGCGGGGGAGCTGTTTTTT

abundance: few
j_gene: TRBJ1-1
v_gene: TRBV4-3
d_gene: .
CDR3aa: CASSQDSNGNTEAFF
CDR3nt: TGCGCCAGCAGCCAAGATAGCAACGGGAACACTGAAGCTTTCTTT

abundance: .
j_gene: TRBJ1-2
v_gene: TRBV5-4
d_gene: TRBD1
CDR3aa: CASSPGQGSGYGYTF
CDR3nt: TGTGCCAGCAGCCCGGGACAGGGGTCGGGCTATGGCTACACCTTC

abundance: .
j_gene: TRBJ2-2
v_gene: TRBV13
d_gene: TRBD1
CDR3aa: CASSLDRGIASGPGTGELFF
CDR3nt: TGTGCCAGCAGCTTGGACAGGGGAATAGCTAGCGGACCGGGCACCGGGGAGCTGTTTTTT

abundance: .
j_gene: TRBJ2-7
v_gene: TRBV10-2
d_gene: TRBD2
CDR3aa: CASTSGTSGYEQYF
CDR3nt: TGCGCCAGCACGTCCGGGACTAGCGGTTACGAGCAGTACTTC

abundance: few
j_gene: TRBJ2-1
v_gene: TRBV6-1
d_gene: TRBD2
CDR3aa: CASSEFLAGNEQFF
CDR3nt: TGTGCCAGCAGTGAATTTTTAGCGGGAAATGAGCAGTTCTTC

abundance: .
j_gene: TRBJ2-3
v_gene: TRBV9
d_gene: TRBD1
CDR3aa: CASSLGTGGTDTQYF
CDR3nt: TGTGCCAGCAGCCTCGGGACAGGGGGCACAGATACGCAGTATTTT

abundance: .
j_gene: TRBJ2-1
v_gene: TRBV27
d_gene: TRBD2
CDR3aa: CASSIPQREGLYNEQFF
CDR3nt: TGTGCCAGCAGCATACCCCAGCGGGAGGGCCTTTACAATGAGCAGTTCTTC

abundance: few
j_gene: TRBJ2-1
v_gene: TRBV2
d_gene: .
CDR3aa: CASSGPGAGTYNEQFF
CDR3nt: TGTGCCAGCAGTGGCCCGGGCGCGGGGACTTACAATGAGCAGTTCTTC

abundance: .
j_gene: TRBJ2-4
v_gene: TRBV5-4
d_gene: TRBD2
CDR3aa: CASSPGLAGSKNIQYF
CDR3nt: TGTGCCAGCAGCCCGGGGCTAGCGGGATCCAAAAACATTCAGTACTTC

abundance: .
j_gene: TRBJ2-1
v_gene: TRBV9
d_gene: TRBD2
CDR3aa: CASSEVAGVSNEQFF
CDR3nt: TGTGCCAGCAGCGAAGTAGCGGGAGTGTCAAATGAGCAGTTCTTC

abundance: .
j_gene: TRBJ2-1
v_gene: TRBV6-5
d_gene: .
CDR3aa: CASGEAAYNEQFF
CDR3nt: TGTGCCAGCGGGGAAGCGGCCTACAATGAGCAGTTCTTC

abundance: .
j_gene: TRBJ2-1
v_gene: TRBV7-2
d_gene: TRBD1
CDR3aa: CATEQGASNEQFF
CDR3nt: TGTGCCACCGAACAGGGGGCGTCCAATGAGCAGTTCTTC

abundance: .
j_gene: TRBJ2-5
v_gene: TRBV7-8
d_gene: TRBD2
CDR3aa: CASSLAGGPRETQYF
CDR3nt: TGTGCCAGCAGCTTGGCGGGAGGGCCGAGGGAGACCCAGTACTTC